Detailed here is one TCR beta chain. This sample was included in a study of cytomegalovirus exposure and HLA in healthy donors. 60 Vbeta and 13 Jbeta primers were used in PCR. Assay: immunoSEQ multiplex PCR; the TCRdb copy retains only in-frame clones and omits some. This sample has under 250,000 clones, with approximately 82% found just once. This receptor was taken from a woman aged 60-75 years in good health and CMV-seropositive. Sequencing was carried out using PBMCs.

CDR3 coding DNA: TGTGCCAGCAGCCCAGGGGGGAACTATGGCTACACCTTC. This codes for CASSPGGNYGYTF. V and J are TRBV14 and TRBJ1-2; 7 nucleotides match TRBD1. From germline, CDR1 is SGHDN and CDR2 FVKESK. The CDR3 loop spans 13 amino acids. J gave up 2 bases and V 4 bases, and 1 base lay outside the gene matches.